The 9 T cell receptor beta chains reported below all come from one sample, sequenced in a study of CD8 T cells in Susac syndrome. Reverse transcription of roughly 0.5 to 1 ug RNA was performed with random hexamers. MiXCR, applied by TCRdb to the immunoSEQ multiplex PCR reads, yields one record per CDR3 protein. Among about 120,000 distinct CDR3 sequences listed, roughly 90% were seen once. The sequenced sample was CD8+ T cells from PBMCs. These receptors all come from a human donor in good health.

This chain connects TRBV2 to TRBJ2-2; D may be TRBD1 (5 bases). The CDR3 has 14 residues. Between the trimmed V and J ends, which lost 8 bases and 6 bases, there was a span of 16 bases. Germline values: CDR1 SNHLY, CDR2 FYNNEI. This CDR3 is CASLGQARPGELFF. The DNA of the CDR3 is TGTGCCAGCTTGGGGCAGGCCCGCCCCGGGGAGCTGTTTTTT.

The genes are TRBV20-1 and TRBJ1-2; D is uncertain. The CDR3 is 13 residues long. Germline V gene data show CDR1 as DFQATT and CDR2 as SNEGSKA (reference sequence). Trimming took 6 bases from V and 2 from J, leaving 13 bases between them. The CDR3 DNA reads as TGCAGTGCCCCGCCCGGATCGAACTATGGCTACACCTTC. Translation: CSAPPGSNYGYTF.

The CDR3 sequence is CASSSRTGGGLDQPQHF. The CDR3, as DNA: TGTGCCAGCAGTTCGAGGACAGGGGGCGGTCTGGATCAGCCCCAGCATTTT. This chain uses TRBV6-2 or TRBV6-3 with TRBJ1-5; 11 bases are shared with TRBD1. The J segment lost 5 bases and the V segment lost 4 bases, leaving 10 bases of the junction unmatched. The CDR3 runs 17 residues. CDR1 is MNHEY, CDR2 SVGEGT, per germline.

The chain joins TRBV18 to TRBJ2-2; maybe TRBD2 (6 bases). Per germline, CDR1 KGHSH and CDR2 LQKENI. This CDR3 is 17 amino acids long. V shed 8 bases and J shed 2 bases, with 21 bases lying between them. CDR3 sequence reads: CASPRMEGPVNTGELFF. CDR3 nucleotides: TGTGCCAGCCCTCGTATGGAGGGGCCGGTTAACACCGGGGAGCTGTTTTTT.

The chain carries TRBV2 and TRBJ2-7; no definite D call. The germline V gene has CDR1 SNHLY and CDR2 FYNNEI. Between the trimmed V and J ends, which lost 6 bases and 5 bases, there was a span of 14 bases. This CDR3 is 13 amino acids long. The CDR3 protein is CASSSLSDHEQYF. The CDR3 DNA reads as TGTGCCAGCAGCAGTCTCTCCGACCACGAGCAGTACTTC.

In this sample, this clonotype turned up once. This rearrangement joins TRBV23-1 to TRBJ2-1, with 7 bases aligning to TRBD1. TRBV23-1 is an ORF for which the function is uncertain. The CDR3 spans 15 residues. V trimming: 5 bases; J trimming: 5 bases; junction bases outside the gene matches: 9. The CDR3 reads CASSSLRQGHNEQFF. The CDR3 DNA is TGCGCCAGCAGTTCGCTTCGACAGGGTCACAATGAGCAGTTCTTC.

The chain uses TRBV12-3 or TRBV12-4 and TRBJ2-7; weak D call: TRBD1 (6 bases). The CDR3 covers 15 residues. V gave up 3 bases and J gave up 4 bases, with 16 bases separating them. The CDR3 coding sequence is TGTGCCAGCAGTTTTGGTTCCAGGGGCGGATACGAGCAGTACTTC. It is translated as CASSFGSRGGYEQYF.

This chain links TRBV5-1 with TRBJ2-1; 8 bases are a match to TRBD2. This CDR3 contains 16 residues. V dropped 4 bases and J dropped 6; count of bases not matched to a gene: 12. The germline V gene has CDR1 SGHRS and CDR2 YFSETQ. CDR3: CASSPRGAGEPNEQFF. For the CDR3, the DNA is TGCGCCAGCAGCCCCAGGGGAGCGGGGGAGCCCAATGAGCAGTTCTTC.

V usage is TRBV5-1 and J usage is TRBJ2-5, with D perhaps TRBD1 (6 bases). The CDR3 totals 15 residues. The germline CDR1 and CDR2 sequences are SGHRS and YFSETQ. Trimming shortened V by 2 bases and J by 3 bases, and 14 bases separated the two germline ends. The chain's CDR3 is CASSFISGQEETQYF. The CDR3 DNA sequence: TGCGCCAGCAGCTTTATCTCGGGACAAGAAGAGACCCAGTACTTC.